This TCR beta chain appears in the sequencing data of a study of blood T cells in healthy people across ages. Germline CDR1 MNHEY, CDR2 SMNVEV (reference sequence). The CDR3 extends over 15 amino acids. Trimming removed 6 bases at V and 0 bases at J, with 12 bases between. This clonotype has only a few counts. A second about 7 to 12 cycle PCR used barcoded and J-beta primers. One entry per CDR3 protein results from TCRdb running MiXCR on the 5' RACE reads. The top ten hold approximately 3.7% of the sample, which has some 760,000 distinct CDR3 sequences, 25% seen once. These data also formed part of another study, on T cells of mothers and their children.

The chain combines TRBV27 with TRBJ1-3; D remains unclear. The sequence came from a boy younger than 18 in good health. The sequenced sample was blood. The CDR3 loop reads CASRQQGNSGNTIYF. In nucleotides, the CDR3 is TGTGCCAGCAGACAACAAGGAAACTCTGGAAACACCATATATTTT.